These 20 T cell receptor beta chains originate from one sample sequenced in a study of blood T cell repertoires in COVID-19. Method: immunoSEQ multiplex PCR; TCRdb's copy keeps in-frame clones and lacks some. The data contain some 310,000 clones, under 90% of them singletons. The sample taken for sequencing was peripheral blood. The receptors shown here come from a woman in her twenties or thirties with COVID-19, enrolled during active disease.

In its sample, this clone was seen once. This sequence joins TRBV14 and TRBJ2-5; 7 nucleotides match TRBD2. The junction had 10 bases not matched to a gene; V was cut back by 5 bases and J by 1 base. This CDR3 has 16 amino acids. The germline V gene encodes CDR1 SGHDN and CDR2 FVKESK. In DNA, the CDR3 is TGTGCCAGCAGCGCGACTAGTGGCGGGAGCCAAGAGACCCAGTACTTC. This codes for CASSATSGGSQETQYF.

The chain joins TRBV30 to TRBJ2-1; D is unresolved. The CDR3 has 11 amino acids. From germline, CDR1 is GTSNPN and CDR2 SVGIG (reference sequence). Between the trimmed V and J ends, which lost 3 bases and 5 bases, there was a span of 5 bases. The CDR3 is CAWRTDNEQFF. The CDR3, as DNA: TGTGCCTGGAGGACTGACAATGAGCAGTTCTTC.

The CDR3 nucleotides read TGCGCCAGCAGCCACCGGACAGGGCGGGACACTGAAGCTTTCTTT. Protein: CASSHRTGRDTEAFF. The chain couples TRBV5-1 to TRBJ1-1; 8 nucleotides agree with TRBD1. V shed 4 bases and J 3 bases; nucleotides not matched to a gene: 8. CDR3 length: 15 residues. Germline V gene sequence: CDR1 SGHRS, CDR2 YFSETQ.

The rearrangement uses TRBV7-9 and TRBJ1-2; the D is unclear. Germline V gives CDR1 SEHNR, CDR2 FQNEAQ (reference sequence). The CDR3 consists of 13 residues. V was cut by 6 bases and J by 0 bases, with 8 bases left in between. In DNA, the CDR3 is TGTGCCAGCAGTCTAGATGCTAACTATGGCTACACCTTC. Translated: CASSLDANYGYTF. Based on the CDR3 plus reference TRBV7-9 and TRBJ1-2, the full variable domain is DTGVSQNPRHKITKRGQNVTFRCDPISEHNRLYWYRQTLGQGPEFLTYFQNEAQLEKSRLLSDRFSAERPKGSFSTLEIQRTEQGDSAMYLCASSLDANYGYTFGSGTRLTVV.

CDR3 nucleotide sequence: TGTGCCAGCAGCTTAGGTCCAGGGCGCTCACCCCTCCACTTT. Its protein is CASSLGPGRSPLHF. The rearrangement joins TRBV13 to TRBJ1-6; D perhaps matches TRBD1 (5 bases). Germline V gene data show CDR1 as PRHDT and CDR2 as FYEKMQ (reference sequence). There are 14 residues in the CDR3. The V end lost 0 bases, the J end lost 10 bases, and 10 bases lay between the germline ends.

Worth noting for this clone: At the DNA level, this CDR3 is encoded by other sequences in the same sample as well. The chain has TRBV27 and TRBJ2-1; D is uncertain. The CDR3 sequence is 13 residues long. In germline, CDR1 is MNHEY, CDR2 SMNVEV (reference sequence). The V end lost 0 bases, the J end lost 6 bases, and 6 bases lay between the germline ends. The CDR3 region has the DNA TGTGCCAGCAGTTTATCGGCTGGCAATGAGCAGTTCTTC. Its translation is CASSLSAGNEQFF.

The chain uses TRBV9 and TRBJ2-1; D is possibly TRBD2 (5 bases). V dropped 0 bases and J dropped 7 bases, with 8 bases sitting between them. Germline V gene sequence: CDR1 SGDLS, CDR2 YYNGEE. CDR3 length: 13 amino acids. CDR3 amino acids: CASSVEEGNEQFF. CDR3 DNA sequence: TGTGCCAGCAGCGTAGAAGAGGGAAATGAGCAGTTCTTC.

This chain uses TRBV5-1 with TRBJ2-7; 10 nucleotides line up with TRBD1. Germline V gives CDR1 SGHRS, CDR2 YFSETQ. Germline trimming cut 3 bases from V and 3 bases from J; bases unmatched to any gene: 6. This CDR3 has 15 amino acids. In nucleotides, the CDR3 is TGCGCCAGCAGCTGGGGGACAGGGGAGGTCTACGAGCAGTACTTC. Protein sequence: CASSWGTGEVYEQYF.

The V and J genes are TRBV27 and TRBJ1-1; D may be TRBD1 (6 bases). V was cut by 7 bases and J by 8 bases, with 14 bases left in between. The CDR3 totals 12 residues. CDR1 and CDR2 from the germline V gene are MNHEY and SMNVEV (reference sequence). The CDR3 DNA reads TGTGCCAGCACAGGGGTCGAGGGGGAAGCTTTCTTT. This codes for CASTGVEGEAFF.

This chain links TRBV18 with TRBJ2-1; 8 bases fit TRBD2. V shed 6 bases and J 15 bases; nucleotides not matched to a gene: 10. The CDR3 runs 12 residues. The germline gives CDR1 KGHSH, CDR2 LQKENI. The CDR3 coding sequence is TGTGCCAGCTCTCCGACTCCGGGACTAGGGTTCTTC. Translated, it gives CASSPTPGLGFF. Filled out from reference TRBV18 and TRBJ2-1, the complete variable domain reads NAGVMQNPRHLVRRRGQEARLRCSPMKGHSHVYWYRQLPEEGLKFMVYLQKENIIDESGMPKERFSAEFPKEGPSILRIQQVVRGDSAAYFCASSPTPGLGFFGPGTRLTVL.

The CDR3 here is CASSTLAAHPSSEQFF. For the CDR3, the DNA is TGTGCCAGCAGTACCTTAGCGGCCCACCCCTCGAGCGAGCAGTTCTTC. The V call is TRBV6-4, the J call TRBJ2-1; D is possibly TRBD2 (6 bases). CDR3 length: 16 residues. V was shortened by 5 bases and J by 10 bases, with 24 bases between the two germline ends. Looked up from germline, CDR1 is MRHNA and CDR2 is SNTAGT.

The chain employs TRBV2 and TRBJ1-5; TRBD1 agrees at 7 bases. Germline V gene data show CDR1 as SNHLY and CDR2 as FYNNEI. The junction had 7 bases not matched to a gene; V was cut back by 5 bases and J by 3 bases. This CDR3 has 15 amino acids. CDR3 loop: CASSTEDRYNQPQHF. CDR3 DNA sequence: TGTGCCAGCAGTACCGAGGACAGGTACAATCAGCCCCAGCATTTT.

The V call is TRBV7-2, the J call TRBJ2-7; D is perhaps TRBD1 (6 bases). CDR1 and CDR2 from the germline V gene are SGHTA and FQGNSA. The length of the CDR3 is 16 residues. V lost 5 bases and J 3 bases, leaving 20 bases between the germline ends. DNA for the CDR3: TGTGCCAGCAGCCACCCTAATCAGGGGATGGTCTACGAGCAGTACTTC. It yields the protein CASSHPNQGMVYEQYF.

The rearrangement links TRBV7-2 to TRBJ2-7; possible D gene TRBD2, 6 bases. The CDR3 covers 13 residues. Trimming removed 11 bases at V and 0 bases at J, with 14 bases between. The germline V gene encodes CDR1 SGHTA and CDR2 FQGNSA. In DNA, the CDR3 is TGTGCCTGCTCTAGCGCTCTCTCCTACGAGCAGTACTTC. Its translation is CACSSALSYEQYF.

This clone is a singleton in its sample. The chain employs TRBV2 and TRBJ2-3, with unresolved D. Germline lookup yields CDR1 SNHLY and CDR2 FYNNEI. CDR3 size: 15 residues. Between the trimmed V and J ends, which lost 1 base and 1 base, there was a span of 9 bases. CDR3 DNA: TGTGCCAGCAGTGAAGACTTAGCCCGCACAGATACGCAGTATTTT. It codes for CASSEDLARTDTQYF.

CDR3 coding DNA: TGTGCCAGCAGCCAAGGGCACGAGCAGTACTTC. Amino acids: CASSQGHEQYF. The chain uses TRBV3-1 (or the pseudogene TRBV3-2) and TRBJ2-7; D is unresolved. The CDR3 sequence is 11 residues long. Germline V gives CDR1 LGHDT, CDR2 YNNKEL (reference sequence). With 1 base removed from V and 5 bases from J, the gap between germline ends came to 3 bases.

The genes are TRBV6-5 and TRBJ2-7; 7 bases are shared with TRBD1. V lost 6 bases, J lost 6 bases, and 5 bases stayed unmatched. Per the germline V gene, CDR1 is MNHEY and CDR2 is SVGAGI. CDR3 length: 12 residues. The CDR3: CASRQGSREQYF. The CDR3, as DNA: TGTGCCAGCAGACAGGGGAGTCGCGAGCAGTACTTC.

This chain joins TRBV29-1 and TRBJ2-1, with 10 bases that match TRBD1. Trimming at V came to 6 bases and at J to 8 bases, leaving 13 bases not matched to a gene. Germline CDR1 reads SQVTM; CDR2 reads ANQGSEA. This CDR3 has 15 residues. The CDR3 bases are TGCAGCGTAGCCTATTGGGGACAGGGGTGGCATGAGCAGTTCTTC. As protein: CSVAYWGQGWHEQFF.

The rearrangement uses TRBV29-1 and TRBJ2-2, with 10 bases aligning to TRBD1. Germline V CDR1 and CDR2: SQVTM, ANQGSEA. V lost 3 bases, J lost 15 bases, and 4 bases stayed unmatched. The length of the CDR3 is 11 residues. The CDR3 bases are TGCAGCGTTGACTTGGACAGGGGGTTGTTTTTT. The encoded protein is CSVDLDRGLFF.

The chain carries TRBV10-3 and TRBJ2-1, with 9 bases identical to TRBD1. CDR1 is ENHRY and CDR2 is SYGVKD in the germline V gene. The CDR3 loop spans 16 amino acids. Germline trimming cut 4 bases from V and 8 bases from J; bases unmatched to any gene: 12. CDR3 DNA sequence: TGTGCCATCAGTGGATCGAGTCCCGGGACAGGGTATGAGCAGTTCTTC. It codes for CAISGSSPGTGYEQFF.